This is a list of T cell receptor beta chains from one sample in a study of T cell repertoires in cytomegalovirus infection. TCRdb fed the reads into MiXCR, producing one record per CDR3 protein. The sample includes 150,000 or so distinct CDR3 sequences, roughly 6% of them seen just once. Sequencing used PBMCs. The origin of the receptors is a human donor in good health (CMV status not recorded). Some clones in this sample may be carry-over from other donors' samples. Both conserved end residues are part of each CDR3. The D gene is left open where the match is weak. The size of a clone is reported for some rows only, either as once, few or many, or as a class for expanded clones.

j_call d_call v_call clone_size cdr3_aa cdr3_nt
TRBJ1-1 - TRBV5-1 few CASSLDGRRATEAFF TGCGCCAGCAGCTTGGATGGACGACGGGCCACTGAAGCTTTCTTT
TRBJ1-4 - TRBV19 many CASSVGGGNEKLFF TGTGCCAGTAGTGTCGGAGGAGGGAATGAAAAACTGTTTTTT
TRBJ2-2 - TRBV24-1 - CATSDPGRGNTGELFF TGTGCCACCAGTGATCCGGGACGGGGTAACACCGGGGAGCTGTTTTTT
TRBJ1-5 - TRBV18 many CASSLQGWAQPQHF TGTGCCAGCTCACTCCAGGGTTGGGCTCAGCCCCAGCATTTT
TRBJ1-2 - TRBV7-2 many CASSLSGGSGYTF TGTGCCAGCAGTTTAAGTGGGGGAAGCGGCTACACCTTC
TRBJ2-5 TRBD2 TRBV7-2 many CASSLLRGDGETQYF TGTGCCAGCAGCTTACTACGGGGGGATGGGGAGACCCAGTACTTC
TRBJ2-4 TRBD2 TRBV7-2 many CASSLQGGAGENIQYF TGTGCCAGCAGCTTACAGGGTGGAGCGGGGGAAAACATTCAGTACTTC
TRBJ2-7 - TRBV5-1 many CASNLGDSYEQYF TGCGCCAGCAACCTCGGTGACTCCTACGAGCAGTACTTC
TRBJ2-1 - TRBV24-1 many CATSDFQGDLLNEQFF TGTGCCACCAGTGATTTCCAGGGTGATCTTTTGAATGAGCAGTTCTTC
TRBJ2-7 TRBD2 TRBV20-1 - CSARDGTTVSEQYF TGCAGTGCTAGAGACGGGACTACGGTTTCCGAGCAGTACTTC
TRBJ2-3 - TRBV9 many CASSESGTQRDTQYF TGTGCCAGCAGCGAATCCGGGACGCAACGAGATACGCAGTATTTT
TRBJ2-7 - TRBV2 many CASSGRGTGEQYF TGTGCCAGCAGTGGAAGGGGTACTGGCGAGCAGTACTTC
TRBJ2-3 TRBD2 TRBV4-3 few CASSQDPSGGIKDTQYF TGCGCCAGCAGCCAAGACCCTAGCGGGGGGATTAAGGATACGCAGTATTTT
TRBJ1-5 - TRBV20-1 few CSARDPTDQPQHF TGCAGTGCTAGAGATCCGACGGATCAGCCCCAGCATTTT
TRBJ1-4 - TRBV29-1 few CSLRVGEKLFF TGCAGCTTAAGGGTCGGTGAAAAACTGTTTTTT
TRBJ2-4 TRBD2 TRBV6-8 - CASSYSQGGLDIQYF TGTGCCAGCAGTTACTCTCAGGGAGGGCTAGACATTCAGTACTTC
TRBJ1-2 - TRBV20-1 many CSARERNYGYTF TGCAGTGCTAGAGAGAGAAACTATGGCTACACCTTC
TRBJ1-1 TRBD1 TRBV7-9 many CASSGTGLTEAFF TGTGCCAGCAGCGGGACAGGGTTGACTGAAGCTTTCTTT
TRBJ2-1 - TRBV4-3 few CASSQEDDWDEQFF TGCGCCAGCAGCCAAGAGGATGACTGGGATGAGCAGTTCTTC
TRBJ1-1 - TRBV14 - CASSRGRGGNTEAFF TGTGCCAGCAGCCGCGGACGGGGAGGGAACACTGAAGCTTTCTTT
TRBJ1-2 - TRBV7-2 - CASSLAYDRAHLYGYTF TGTGCCAGCAGCTTAGCGTACGACAGAGCCCACCTCTATGGCTACACCTTC
TRBJ2-7 TRBD2 TRBV6-6 many CASSIFSGGPYEQYF TGTGCCAGCAGTATCTTCAGCGGGGGACCCTACGAGCAGTACTTC
TRBJ2-5 - TRBV29-1 many CSDLGFGETQYF TGCAGCGATCTTGGGTTCGGAGAGACCCAGTACTTC
TRBJ1-5 - TRBV6-6 many CASSYSRAGSQPQHF TGTGCCAGCAGTTATTCGAGGGCAGGGAGTCAGCCCCAGCATTTT
TRBJ1-1 - TRBV19 once CASSIGGIVEAFF TGTGCCAGTAGTATAGGAGGGATTGTTGAAGCTTTCTTT
TRBJ2-2 - TRBV4-1 - CASSQDPVYREELFF TGCGCCAGCAGCCAAGATCCAGTTTACCGGGAGGAGCTGTTTTTT
TRBJ1-2 - TRBV7-8 many CASSLAGQLYGYTF TGTGCCAGCAGCTTGGCAGGGCAACTTTATGGCTACACCTTC
TRBJ2-3 - TRBV12-3/TRBV12-4 few CASSHQPGLGGTDTQYF TGTGCCAGCAGTCACCAGCCGGGCCTCGGGGGCACAGATACGCAGTATTTT
TRBJ1-1 - TRBV7-3 many CASSRGHLNTEAFF TGTGCCAGCAGCAGAGGACACCTCAACACTGAAGCTTTCTTT
TRBJ1-3 - TRBV7-2 many CASSLTAPAAGNTIYF TGTGCCAGCAGCTTGACGGCTCCCGCAGCCGGAAACACCATATATTTT
TRBJ1-5 - TRBV20-1 few CSAWGVNQPQHF TGCAGTGCTTGGGGGGTTAATCAGCCCCAGCATTTT
TRBJ2-1 - TRBV3-1 few CASSQDKGRWNEQFF TGTGCCAGCAGCCAAGATAAGGGAAGGTGGAATGAGCAGTTCTTC
TRBJ2-2 TRBD1 TRBV7-3 many CASSIDRALNTGELFF TGTGCCAGCAGCATAGACAGGGCCCTGAACACCGGGGAGCTGTTTTTT
TRBJ2-5 TRBD1 TRBV6-1 many CASSFAPRGDSLYF TGTGCCAGCAGCTTCGCCCCCCGTGGGGACAGCCTCTACTTC
TRBJ2-5 - TRBV20-1 many CSANPGTAQETQYF TGCAGTGCTAATCCCGGGACCGCACAAGAGACCCAGTACTTC
TRBJ2-2 TRBD1 TRBV5-1 many CASSGQGNTGELFF TGCGCCAGCAGCGGACAGGGGAACACCGGGGAGCTGTTTTTT
TRBJ1-2 - TRBV5-1 many CASSLRLIGGYTF TGCGCCAGCAGTCTCCGCTTGATAGGCGGCTACACCTTC
TRBJ1-2 - TRBV20-1 - CSAPPVGGYGYTF TGCAGTGCACCCCCCGTTGGGGGCTATGGCTACACCTTC
TRBJ2-5 - TRBV11-2 many CASSFPAGYGQETQYF TGTGCCAGCAGCTTTCCGGCTGGGTACGGGCAAGAGACCCAGTACTTC
TRBJ1-4 - TRBV18 few CASSPQPSQVGEKLFF TGTGCCAGCTCACCACAACCGTCTCAGGTCGGAGAAAAACTGTTTTTT
TRBJ1-5 - TRBV19 - CASKPRVGNQPQHF TGTGCCAGTAAGCCTAGGGTTGGCAATCAGCCCCAGCATTTT
TRBJ1-5 TRBD1 TRBV24-1 many CATSEPGQLNQPQHF TGTGCCACCAGTGAGCCGGGACAGCTCAATCAGCCCCAGCATTTT
TRBJ1-1 - TRBV4-2 many CASSQLSRSRGNTEAFF TGTGCCAGCAGCCAGCTCAGCAGGTCCAGGGGGAACACTGAAGCTTTCTTT
TRBJ2-7 - TRBV27 many CASSLSYYSYEQYF TGTGCCAGCAGTTTATCCTATTATTCCTACGAGCAGTACTTC
TRBJ1-1 - TRBV6-2/TRBV6-3 few CASHTGGARTEAFF TGTGCCAGCCATACGGGAGGCGCTAGGACTGAAGCTTTCTTT
TRBJ2-5 - TRBV12-3/TRBV12-4 many CASSLGLETQYF TGTGCCAGCAGTTTAGGCCTGGAGACCCAGTACTTC
TRBJ2-5 TRBD1 TRBV7-2 many CASSLDSGTGILETQYF TGTGCCAGCAGCTTAGATTCTGGGACAGGGATTTTGGAGACCCAGTACTTC
TRBJ1-6 - TRBV11-2 few CASSWQGGSYNSPLHF TGTGCCAGCAGCTGGCAGGGAGGCTCCTATAATTCACCCCTCCACTTT
TRBJ2-1 TRBD2 TRBV6-1 many CASSTGGRGSYNEQFF TGTGCCAGCAGTACGGGCGGGCGGGGGAGCTACAATGAGCAGTTCTTC
TRBJ2-5 - TRBV28 - CASSLPYRFQETQYF TGTGCCAGCAGTTTGCCCTACAGATTCCAAGAGACCCAGTACTTC
TRBJ1-3 TRBD1 TRBV20-1 many CSARAGGSNTIYF TGCAGTGCTAGGGCAGGGGGAAGTAACACCATATATTTT
TRBJ2-5 TRBD1 TRBV20-1 few CSARTGLEETQYF TGCAGTGCTAGGACAGGGTTAGAAGAGACCCAGTACTTC
TRBJ1-2 TRBD1 TRBV7-3 many CASSFPVTGDGNGYTF TGTGCCAGCAGCTTTCCGGTAACAGGGGACGGTAATGGCTACACCTTC
TRBJ2-7 - TRBV14 few CASSQRQGPAREQYF TGTGCCAGCAGCCAACGGCAGGGCCCCGCTCGCGAGCAGTACTTC
TRBJ2-3 TRBD1 TRBV2 many CASSLGQPSTDTQYF TGTGCCAGCAGTTTGGGACAGCCCAGCACAGATACGCAGTATTTT